This T cell receptor beta chain was recovered during a study of CD8 T cells in ankylosing spondylitis. This clonotype was counted between two and nine times. The antigen remains unidentified. General study points: The study identified a TCR beta motif of several highly homologous variants that appeared characteristic of ankylosing spondylitis blood. The clones that were linked to disease were reported to be significantly enriched in matched synovial fluid samples from ankylosing spondylitis patients.

MiXCR, run by TCRdb on the 5' RACE reads, gives a single entry per CDR3 protein. The sample shows 800,000 to 900,000 distinct CDR3 sequences, approximately 12% of them seen only once. CDR3 length: 16 residues. Germline CDR1 is LGHNA and CDR2 is YSLEER. Trimming took 3 bases from V and 4 from J; bases not matched to a gene: 8. The J gene is TRBJ2-2, the V gene TRBV4-3; 7 bases fit TRBD1. The receptor was derived from a male donor with ankylosing spondylitis. The specimen sequenced was blood, either unsorted or a sorted T cell fraction (not recorded which). CDR3 protein: CASSQTWTGGTGELFF. The CDR3 DNA follows: TGCGCCAGCAGCCAGACTTGGACAGGAGGCACCGGGGAGCTGTTTTTT.